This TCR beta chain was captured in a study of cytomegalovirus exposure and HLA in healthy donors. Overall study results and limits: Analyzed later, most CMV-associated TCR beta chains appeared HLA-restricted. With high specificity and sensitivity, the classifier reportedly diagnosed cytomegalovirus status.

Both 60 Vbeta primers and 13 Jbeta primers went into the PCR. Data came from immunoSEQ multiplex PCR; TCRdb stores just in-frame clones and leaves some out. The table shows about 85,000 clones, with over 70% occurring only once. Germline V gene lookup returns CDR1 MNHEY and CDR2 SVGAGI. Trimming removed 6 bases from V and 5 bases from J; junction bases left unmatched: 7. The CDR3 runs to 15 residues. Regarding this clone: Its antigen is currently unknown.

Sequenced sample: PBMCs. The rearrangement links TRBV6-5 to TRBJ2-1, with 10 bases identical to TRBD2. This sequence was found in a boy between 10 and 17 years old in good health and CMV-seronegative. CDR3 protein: CASSPWTSGDNEQFF. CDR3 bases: TGTGCCAGCAGCCCATGGACTAGCGGAGACAATGAGCAGTTCTTC.